These T cell receptor beta chains were read from a single sample in a study of vaccination and CD4 T cells after COVID-19. TCRdb independently ran MiXCR on the PCR reads; one entry per CDR3 protein. The sample has around 26,000 distinct CDR3 sequences; over 55% are singletons. Their cognate antigens are unknown. This specimen was CD4+ T cells from blood, cultured in vitro, taken after SARS-CoV-2 vaccination. The receptors originated from a human donor who received a COVID-19 vaccine. Each CDR3 is given with its conserved first and last residue. D genes are given only for firm matches. Only part of the rows carry a size: once, few, many, or a class if the clone is expanded.

V: TRBV29-1; length: 17; D: TRBD2; size: .; J: TRBJ2-3; CDR3: CSVEPRGAGGHTDTQYF; DNA: TGCAGCGTTGAACCCCGGGGCGCGGGGGGTCACACAGATACGCAGTATTTT
V: TRBV24-1; length: 13; D: TRBD1; size: .; J: TRBJ1-2; CDR3: CATSDPGQGGYTF; DNA: TGTGCCACCAGTGATCCGGGACAGGGAGGCTACACCTTC
V: TRBV5-1; length: 13; D: TRBD1; size: .; J: TRBJ1-6; CDR3: CASRQMDRGTLHF; DNA: TGCGCCAGCAGACAAATGGACAGGGGAACCCTCCACTTT
V: TRBV19; length: 15; D: .; size: .; J: TRBJ1-5; CDR3: CASSISGVGNQPQHF; DNA: TGTGCCAGTAGTATATCTGGGGTGGGCAATCAGCCCCAGCATTTT
V: TRBV20-1; length: 16; D: .; size: once; J: TRBJ1-6; CDR3: CSARGPGQRHNSPLHF; DNA: TGCAGTGCTAGGGGGCCAGGGCAGCGACATAATTCACCCCTCCACTTT
V: TRBV20-1; length: 12; D: .; size: .; J: TRBJ1-2; CDR3: CSARTGARGYTF; DNA: TGCAGTGCTAGGACGGGGGCGCGGGGCTACACCTTC
V: TRBV30; length: 16; D: .; size: .; J: TRBJ1-3; CDR3: CAWSVPRQVSGNTIYF; DNA: TGTGCCTGGAGTGTACCGAGACAGGTATCTGGAAACACCATATATTTT
V: TRBV20-1; length: 14; D: TRBD1; size: .; J: TRBJ1-2; CDR3: CSASSTGISYGYTF; DNA: TGCAGTGCTAGTTCGACAGGGATCTCCTATGGCTACACCTTC
V: TRBV30; length: 15; D: TRBD1; size: .; J: TRBJ2-5; CDR3: CAWSIRDRGGETQYF; DNA: TGTGCCTGGAGCATCCGGGACAGGGGCGGAGAGACCCAGTACTTC
V: TRBV6-5; length: 17; D: .; size: .; J: TRBJ2-6; CDR3: CASSYSQGRTGANVLTF; DNA: TGTGCCAGCAGTTACTCCCAGGGGCGGACTGGGGCCAACGTCCTGACTTTC
V: TRBV6-1; length: 15; D: TRBD1; size: .; J: TRBJ1-5; CDR3: CASINPRQGGQPQHF; DNA: TGTGCCAGCATAAACCCTCGACAGGGAGGGCAGCCCCAGCATTTT
V: TRBV5-1; length: 16; D: TRBD2; size: .; J: TRBJ2-5; CDR3: CASSLVMVAGGKTQYF; DNA: TGCGCCAGCAGCTTGGTTATGGTAGCGGGGGGTAAGACCCAGTACTTC
V: TRBV28; length: 14; D: TRBD1; size: .; J: TRBJ1-1; CDR3: CASSTGAAGTEAFF; DNA: TGTGCCAGCAGCACAGGGGCGGCGGGCACTGAAGCTTTCTTT
V: TRBV7-2; length: 16; D: .; size: .; J: TRBJ1-3; CDR3: CASSLVRGGRRNTIYF; DNA: TGTGCCAGCAGCTTAGTTCGGGGAGGGAGGAGAAACACCATATATTTT
V: TRBV29-1; length: 12; D: .; size: .; J: TRBJ1-1; CDR3: CSVGEWNTEAFF; DNA: TGCAGCGTTGGGGAGTGGAACACTGAAGCTTTCTTT
V: TRBV7-8; length: 13; D: .; size: .; J: TRBJ1-3; CDR3: CASSFREGNTIYF; DNA: TGTGCCAGCAGCTTTCGGGAGGGAAACACCATATATTTT
V: TRBV19; length: 15; D: .; size: .; J: TRBJ2-2; CDR3: CASRRGPGNTGELFF; DNA: TGTGCCAGCCGGAGAGGGCCGGGGAACACCGGGGAGCTGTTTTTT
V: TRBV30; length: 15; D: .; size: .; J: TRBJ2-2; CDR3: CAWSRGGALVGELFF; DNA: TGTGCCTGGAGTCGTGGGGGGGCCCTCGTGGGGGAGCTGTTTTTT
V: TRBV6-1; length: 13; D: TRBD1; size: .; J: TRBJ1-2; CDR3: CASSGQGNHGYTF; DNA: TGTGCCAGCAGCGGACAGGGCAACCACGGCTACACCTTC
V: TRBV7-2; length: 14; D: TRBD1; size: .; J: TRBJ1-1; CDR3: CASSLAAGGTEAFF; DNA: TGTGCCAGCAGCTTAGCGGCAGGGGGCACTGAAGCTTTCTTT
V: TRBV12-3/TRBV12-4; length: 14; D: TRBD1; size: .; J: TRBJ1-5; CDR3: CASSATGGDQPQHF; DNA: TGTGCCAGCAGTGCTACAGGGGGAGATCAGCCCCAGCATTTT
V: TRBV19; length: 14; D: .; size: .; J: TRBJ2-7; CDR3: CASSIDLRTYEQYF; DNA: TGTGCCAGTAGTATAGATCTAAGGACCTACGAGCAGTACTTC
V: TRBV6-1; length: 17; D: TRBD2; size: .; J: TRBJ2-1; CDR3: CASRNPQGRGGLSEQFF; DNA: TGTGCCAGCAGGAACCCCCAGGGACGGGGGGGCCTCAGTGAGCAGTTCTTC
V: TRBV30; length: 16; D: .; size: .; J: TRBJ2-2; CDR3: CAWSVRSPGLGGELFF; DNA: TGTGCCTGGAGTGTAAGGTCCCCAGGGTTGGGCGGGGAGCTGTTTTTT
V: TRBV27; length: 14; D: TRBD1; size: few; J: TRBJ1-6; CDR3: CASTIDRGNSPLHF; DNA: TGTGCCAGCACTATCGACAGGGGGAATTCACCCCTCCACTTT
V: TRBV2; length: 11; D: .; size: once; J: TRBJ2-5; CDR3: CASNLGETQYF; DNA: TGTGCCAGCAACCTGGGGGAGACCCAGTACTTC
V: TRBV19; length: 13; D: .; size: .; J: TRBJ1-2; CDR3: CASTPGRVDGYTF; DNA: TGTGCCAGTACCCCTGGGAGGGTAGATGGCTACACCTTC
V: TRBV6-5; length: 14; D: TRBD1; size: .; J: TRBJ1-1; CDR3: CASSLSGTVSRAFF; DNA: TGTGCCAGCAGTTTATCCGGGACAGTCTCCAGAGCTTTCTTT
V: TRBV6-1; length: 15; D: TRBD1; size: .; J: TRBJ1-2; CDR3: CASSISGQGNYGYTF; DNA: TGTGCCAGCAGCATATCGGGACAGGGCAACTATGGCTACACCTTC
V: TRBV20-1; length: 17; D: .; size: .; J: TRBJ1-4; CDR3: CSARGGRGTSGGEKLFF; DNA: TGCAGTGCTAGAGGCGGTCGGGGGACCTCCGGCGGTGAAAAACTGTTTTTT
V: TRBV6-2/TRBV6-3; length: 15; D: TRBD2; size: .; J: TRBJ2-3; CDR3: CASVTGGAGKDTQYF; DNA: TGTGCCAGCGTAACCGGGGGGGCCGGGAAAGATACGCAGTATTTT
V: TRBV10-3; length: 12; D: TRBD1; size: .; J: TRBJ1-2; CDR3: CAIGTGNYGYTF; DNA: TGTGCCATCGGGACAGGGAACTATGGCTACACCTTC
V: TRBV20-1; length: 14; D: .; size: few; J: TRBJ2-5; CDR3: CSAREGGSGETQYF; DNA: TGCAGTGCTAGAGAAGGGGGATCGGGAGAGACCCAGTACTTC
V: TRBV7-6; length: 16; D: TRBD1; size: .; J: TRBJ2-5; CDR3: CASSPTEQGSIETQYF; DNA: TGTGCCAGCAGCCCGACAGAACAGGGGAGTATCGAGACCCAGTACTTC
V: TRBV7-2; length: 17; D: .; size: few; J: TRBJ1-1; CDR3: CASSLPLLKDGYTEAFF; DNA: TGTGCCAGCAGCTTACCACTCCTGAAGGACGGATACACTGAAGCTTTCTTT
V: TRBV20-1; length: 15; D: .; size: .; J: TRBJ1-5; CDR3: CSARTGSAWDQPQHF; DNA: TGCAGTGCCCGAACAGGGTCTGCTTGGGATCAGCCCCAGCATTTT
V: TRBV12-3/TRBV12-4; length: 15; D: TRBD1; size: .; J: TRBJ2-7; CDR3: CASSLGTGLSREQYF; DNA: TGTGCCAGCAGTTTAGGGACAGGGTTGTCTCGGGAGCAGTACTTC
V: TRBV2; length: 15; D: .; size: .; J: TRBJ2-1; CDR3: CASSDSRDYYNEQFF; DNA: TGTGCCAGCAGTGATAGCAGGGATTACTACAATGAGCAGTTCTTC
V: TRBV6-4; length: 20; D: TRBD2; size: .; J: TRBJ2-5; CDR3: CASSDPASGGALNHLETQYF; DNA: TGTGCCAGCAGTGACCCGGCTAGCGGGGGGGCCTTGAATCATCTTGAGACCCAGTACTTC
V: TRBV12-5; length: 11; D: .; size: once; J: TRBJ2-2; CDR3: CASGLLQGLFF; DNA: TGTGCTAGTGGTTTACTACAGGGGCTGTTTTTT
V: TRBV19; length: 15; D: .; size: .; J: TRBJ1-2; CDR3: CASSIYETTNYGYTF; DNA: TGTGCCAGTAGTATATATGAGACGACTAACTATGGCTACACCTTC
V: TRBV30; length: 14; D: .; size: .; J: TRBJ1-2; CDR3: CAWSTISYNYGYTF; DNA: TGTGCCTGGAGTACCATTTCTTATAACTATGGCTACACCTTC
V: TRBV2; length: 13; D: TRBD1; size: few; J: TRBJ1-2; CDR3: CASTRQGASGYTF; DNA: TGTGCCAGCACCCGACAGGGGGCTAGTGGCTACACCTTC
V: TRBV20-1; length: 11; D: .; size: .; J: TRBJ2-5; CDR3: CSASHRGTQYF; DNA: TGCAGTGCTAGTCACCGGGGGACCCAGTACTTC
V: TRBV19; length: 15; D: .; size: once; J: TRBJ1-1; CDR3: CASRPWGRENTEAFF; DNA: TGTGCCAGTAGGCCCTGGGGACGGGAGAACACTGAAGCTTTCTTT
V: TRBV6-1; length: 12; D: .; size: once; J: TRBJ1-4; CDR3: CASGRRNEKLFF; DNA: TGTGCATCAGGCCGGAGGAATGAAAAACTGTTTTTT
V: TRBV20-1; length: 13; D: TRBD2; size: .; J: TRBJ2-5; CDR3: CSAASGGWETQYF; DNA: TGCAGTGCTGCTAGCGGGGGTTGGGAGACCCAGTACTTC
V: TRBV5-4; length: 15; D: .; size: .; J: TRBJ2-3; CDR3: CASSQRDGYTDTQYF; DNA: TGTGCCAGCAGCCAACGGGACGGATACACAGATACGCAGTATTTT
V: TRBV27; length: 13; D: .; size: few; J: TRBJ2-5; CDR3: CASSRSGRETQYF; DNA: TGTGCCAGCAGTCGCTCCGGTCGGGAGACCCAGTACTTC
V: TRBV20-1; length: 16; D: .; size: once; J: TRBJ2-7; CDR3: CSATLAVGGPSYEQYF; DNA: TGCAGTGCTACTCTAGCCGTCGGGGGCCCTTCCTACGAGCAGTACTTC